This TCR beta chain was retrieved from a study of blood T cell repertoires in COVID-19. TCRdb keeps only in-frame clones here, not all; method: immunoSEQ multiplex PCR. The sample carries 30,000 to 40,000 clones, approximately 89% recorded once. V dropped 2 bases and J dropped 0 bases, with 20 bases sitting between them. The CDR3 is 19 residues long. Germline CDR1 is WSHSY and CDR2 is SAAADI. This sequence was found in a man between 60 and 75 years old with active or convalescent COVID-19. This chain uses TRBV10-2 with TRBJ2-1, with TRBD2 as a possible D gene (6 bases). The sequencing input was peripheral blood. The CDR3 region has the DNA TGCGCCAGCAGTGAGCGGAGTGACGGAGGGCCGAGCTCCTACAATGAGCAGTTCTTC. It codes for CASSERSDGGPSSYNEQFF.